A single sample gave rise to the 29 T cell receptor beta chains below, sequenced in a study of CD8 T cells in ankylosing spondylitis. TCRdb redid the calling of the 5' RACE reads with MiXCR, one entry per CDR3 protein. The sample consists of 300,000 to 350,000 distinct CDR3 sequences, about 15% of them appearing once. Sample: blood, either unsorted or a sorted T cell fraction (not recorded which). Source of these receptors: a male donor with ankylosing spondylitis or in good health (not recorded which).

In its sample, this clonotype was seen many times. The genes are TRBV5-1 and TRBJ1-1; D gene uncertain. The V end lost 0 bases, the J end lost 6 bases, and 15 bases lay between the germline ends. The CDR3 is 15 amino acids. CDR1 and CDR2 (germline): SGHRS, YFSETQ. CDR3 coding DNA: TGCGCCAGCAGCTTGGAGGGCCCAATGTGGGCTGAAGCTTTCTTT. Its protein is CASSLEGPMWAEAFF.

The V gene is TRBV27, the J gene TRBJ2-7; D tentatively fits TRBD1 or TRBD2 (5 bases each). V shed 4 bases and J shed 5 bases, with 18 bases lying between them. Germline lookup yields CDR1 MNHEY and CDR2 SMNVEV (reference sequence). The CDR3 extends over 15 amino acids. CDR3 nucleotides: TGTGCCAGCAGTTCACTTTCAGGGCCGCGGGACGAGCAGTACTTC. Translating gives CASSSLSGPRDEQYF.

CDR3 sequence: CSVRARDRGSGNEKLFF. The CDR3, as DNA: TGCAGCGTTAGGGCCCGGGACAGGGGCTCGGGTAATGAAAAACTGTTTTTT. The genes are TRBV29-1 and TRBJ1-4, with 10 bases aligning to TRBD1. The CDR3 is 17 residues long. From germline, CDR1 is SQVTM and CDR2 ANQGSEA. Trimming cost V 5 bases and J 4 bases; bases outside gene matches: 13.

In its sample, this clonotype was seen a few times. This sequence joins TRBV12-3 or TRBV12-4 and TRBJ1-4; perhaps TRBD1 as D (6 bases). V shed 1 base and J shed 7 bases, with 13 bases lying between them. The CDR3 is 15 amino acids. The CDR3 bases are TGTGCCAGCAGTTTAGGGACGGGGGGCGGTGAAAAACTGTTTTTT. This sequence encodes CASSLGTGGGEKLFF.

This clonotype was counted many times. The chain is built from TRBV6-5 and TRBJ2-5; a possible D gene is TRBD1 (5 bases). CDR3 length equals 16 residues. Germline-derived CDR1 and CDR2 are MNHEY and SVGAGI. V was cut by 4 bases and J by 5 bases, with 20 bases left in between. The DNA for the CDR3 is TGTGCCAGCAGTTCCGACAGAGCCCAAGACGGGGAGACCCAGTACTTC. It translates to CASSSDRAQDGETQYF.

The chain uses TRBV5-5 and TRBJ1-6; D is uncertain. The V end lost 0 bases, the J end lost 9 bases, and 7 bases lay between the germline ends. The germline V gene encodes CDR1 SGHKS and CDR2 YYEKEE (reference sequence). This CDR3 comprises 13 residues. The CDR3 nucleotides read TGTGCCAGCAGCTTGGGGACGAGTTCACCCCTCCACTTT. Translating it yields CASSLGTSSPLHF.

The table lists this clonotype with a few counts. The rearrangement joins TRBV4-1 to TRBJ1-1; D not certain. V lost 1 base to trimming and J lost 1 base, with 16 bases between them. CDR1 and CDR2 from the germline V gene are MGHRA and YSYEKL. The CDR3 consists of 17 residues. In nucleotides, the CDR3 is TGCGCCAGCAGCCAAGGACCGCGTAGGACGGGGAACACTGAAGCTTTCTTT. Translating it yields CASSQGPRRTGNTEAFF.

This clonotype was observed a handful of times. The V gene is TRBV27, the J gene TRBJ1-1; unclear D gene. The CDR3 runs 14 residues. Looked up from germline, CDR1 is MNHEY and CDR2 is SMNVEV (reference sequence). Trimming took off 5 bases at V and 9 bases at J, with 19 bases between the two ends. The CDR3 sequence is CASSLTDPWSKAFF. CDR3 coding DNA: TGTGCCAGCAGTCTAACAGATCCATGGTCAAAAGCTTTCTTT.

The J gene is TRBJ2-7, the V gene TRBV11-3, with a weak D call TRBD2 (5 bases). The V and J ends lost 5 bases and 7 bases respectively, with 12 bases between them. Germline V gene sequence: CDR1 SGHNT, CDR2 YENEEA. CDR3 size: 12 residues. The CDR3 spells CASSRTPTEQYF. CDR3 coding DNA: TGTGCCAGCAGCCGGACTCCTACAGAGCAGTACTTC.

This clonotype was counted only a few times. J is TRBJ1-2 and V is TRBV10-3; tentatively, D is TRBD1 (5 bases). V shed 7 bases and J shed 4 bases, with 10 bases lying between them. Germline CDR1 and CDR2: ENHRY and SYGVKD. The CDR3 is 12 residues long. The CDR3 protein is CAIKGRIYGYTF. The CDR3 DNA follows: TGTGCCATCAAGGGACGGATCTATGGCTACACCTTC.

This clonotype occurred a few times. The chain joins TRBV3-1 to TRBJ2-1; D might be TRBD2 (6 bases). Germline CDR1 and CDR2: LGHDT and YNNKEL (reference sequence). This CDR3 is built from 14 residues. Deletions cut 10 bases from V and 0 bases from J, with 13 bases between. CDR3 region: CATNRGSSYNEQFF. CDR3 sequence (DNA): TGTGCCACTAACCGGGGGAGCTCCTACAATGAGCAGTTCTTC.

The chain recombines TRBV3-1 with TRBJ1-1, with D tentatively TRBD1 (5 bases). V lost 4 bases and J lost 7, with 13 bases in between. Germline values: CDR1 LGHDT, CDR2 YNNKEL (reference sequence). The CDR3 sequence is 13 residues long. CDR3 loop: CASSRIRAVEAFF. The CDR3 DNA sequence: TGTGCCAGCAGCCGAATCAGGGCAGTTGAAGCTTTCTTT. The full variable domain, in which reference TRBV3-1 and TRBJ1-1 provide the parts outside the CDR3, is DTAVSQTPKYLVTQMGNDKSIKCEQNLGHDTMYWYKQDSKKFLKIMFSYNNKELIINETVPNRFSPKSPDKAHLNLHINSLELGDSAVYFCASSRIRAVEAFFGQGTRLTVV.

This clonotype turned up a few times. The chain joins TRBV20-1 to TRBJ1-5; a weak D match, TRBD1 (6 bases). V was clipped by 0 bases and J by 9 bases, with 15 bases between them. This CDR3 has 14 residues. CDR1 is DFQATT, CDR2 SNEGSKA, per germline (reference sequence). The CDR3 DNA reads as TGCAGTGCTAGAGACCGGGACACCTCAAGGCCCCAGCATTTT. Its translation is CSARDRDTSRPQHF.

The CDR3 DNA is TGCAGTGCTATACCTCGCACAGATACGCAGTATTTT. Its translation: CSAIPRTDTQYF. This chain connects TRBV20-1 to TRBJ2-3; D uncertain. CDR3 length equals 12 residues. The V end lost 4 bases, the J end lost 1 base, and 6 bases lay between the germline ends. CDR1 is DFQATT, CDR2 SNEGSKA, per germline (reference sequence).

The chain uses TRBV20-1 and TRBJ2-4; TRBD2 agrees at 11 bases. The length of the CDR3 is 14 residues. Germline V gene sequence: CDR1 DFQATT, CDR2 SNEGSKA (reference sequence). V lost 5 bases and J lost 5; bases outside the gene matches: 5. In DNA form, the CDR3 reads TGCAGTGCTGCTAGCGGGGGGCCCCAAAACATTCAGTACTTC. It is translated as CSAASGGPQNIQYF.

This clonotype has a handful of counts. The CDR3 DNA follows: TGTGCCAGCAGCCCCCGGGTGAACTATGGCTACACCTTC. Protein product: CASSPRVNYGYTF. The chain uses TRBV4-2 and TRBJ1-2; D is uncertain. The CDR3 length is 13 residues. V was pared by 4 bases and J by 2 bases, with 8 bases between. Germline V CDR1 and CDR2: LGHNA, YNFKEQ.

This clonotype appeared a single time. The J gene is TRBJ2-7, the V gene TRBV15; D is uncertain. The germline V gene has CDR1 LNHNV and CDR2 YYDKDF (reference sequence). Trimming left V 1 base short and J 3 bases short, with 7 bases between. The CDR3 is 13 residues long. CDR3 sequence (DNA): TGTGCCACCAGCAGAGGAGCAAACTACGAGCAGTACTTC. Amino acid sequence: CATSRGANYEQYF. The variable domain in full, completed from reference TRBV15 and TRBJ2-7, reads DAMVIQNPRYQVTQFGKPVTLSCSQTLNHNVMYWYQQKSSQAPKLLFHYYDKDFNNEADTPDNFQSRRPNTSFCFLDIRSPGLGDTAMYLCATSRGANYEQYFGPGTRLTVT.

The V and J genes are TRBV5-1 and TRBJ1-1; D is ambiguous. The CDR3 loop spans 15 amino acids. V was trimmed by 1 base and J by 0 bases, leaving 10 bases between them. Per the germline V gene, CDR1 is SGHRS and CDR2 is YFSETQ. This chain's CDR3 is CASSLTANMNTEAFF. As DNA, the CDR3 is TGCGCCAGCAGCTTGACAGCAAATATGAACACTGAAGCTTTCTTT.

This clonotype has just a few counts. The rearrangement uses TRBV29-1 and TRBJ2-7; tentative D call: TRBD2 (5 bases). The CDR3 loop spans 13 amino acids. V was clipped by 5 bases and J by 5 bases, with 16 bases between them. The germline CDR1 and CDR2 sequences are SQVTM and ANQGSEA. The CDR3, as DNA: TGCAGCGTTTCGACGGCCGTTAGCGACGAGCAGTACTTC. This translates into CSVSTAVSDEQYF.

To note about this clonotype: The junction departs from germline at one end; a sequencing error may be responsible. The gene calls are TRBV7-9 and TRBJ2-7; D call uncertain. Germline CDR1 and CDR2: SEHNR and FQNEAQ (reference sequence). This CDR3 region has 11 residues. The CDR3 sequence: CGSSLAYEQYF. The DNA of the CDR3 is TGTGGCAGCAGCTTAGCCTACGAGCAGTACTTC.

The genes are TRBV7-8 and TRBJ2-3; 12 bases are shared with TRBD2. This CDR3 is 18 amino acids long. Trimming removed 4 bases from V and 0 bases from J; junction bases left unmatched: 8. Germline CDR1 and CDR2: SGHVS and FQNEAQ. The CDR3 coding sequence is TGTGCCAGCAGCTCAGGACTAGCGGGGCTTTCTAGCACAGATACGCAGTATTTT. Protein sequence: CASSSGLAGLSSTDTQYF.

The chain links TRBV11-3 to TRBJ2-1, with TRBD1 matching 8 bases. The CDR3 consists of 13 residues. Per germline, CDR1 SGHNT and CDR2 YENEEA. Trimming took 5 bases from V and 9 from J; bases not matched to a gene: 6. This chain's CDR3 is CASSRTGGAEQFF. In nucleotides, the CDR3 is TGTGCCAGCAGCCGAACAGGGGGAGCTGAGCAGTTCTTC.

The chain couples TRBV12-3 or TRBV12-4 to TRBJ2-3; TRBD2 is a possible D gene (7 bases). Trimming left V 5 bases short and J 9 bases short, with 18 bases between. The CDR3 has 14 residues. The CDR3 nucleotides are TGTGCCAGCAGTATGGGAGGGGGGGAGAGGACGCAGTATTTT. Its protein product is CASSMGGGERTQYF.

There are a few counts of this clonotype. The genes are TRBV5-1 and TRBJ1-2, with D possibly TRBD1 on 6 matching bases. V dropped 4 bases and J dropped 1 base, with 11 bases sitting between them. This CDR3 comprises 14 residues. Germline V CDR1 and CDR2: SGHRS, YFSETQ. CDR3 protein: CASSGGQNNYGYTF. In DNA form, the CDR3 reads TGCGCCAGCAGCGGGGGACAAAATAACTATGGCTACACCTTC.

This clonotype has a handful of counts. V usage is TRBV7-2 and J usage is TRBJ2-5; 10 positions match TRBD2. Germline V lookup: CDR1 SGHTA, CDR2 FQGNSA. The CDR3 loop spans 16 amino acids. The V segment lost 5 bases and the J segment 5 bases; nucleotides outside the gene matches: 11. CDR3 in DNA: TGTGCCAGCAGCAGTTCGCCAGCGGGAGGGATGGAGACCCAGTACTTC. This encodes CASSSSPAGGMETQYF.

The J gene is TRBJ2-2, the V gene TRBV6-5, with TRBD1 matching 10 bases. The CDR3 has 16 residues. V gave up 0 bases and J gave up 6 bases; unmatched junction bases: 4. CDR1 is MNHEY and CDR2 is SVGAGI in the germline V gene. CDR3: CASSYSGTGDSGELFF. The CDR3 DNA reads TGTGCCAGCAGTTACTCCGGGACAGGGGATTCCGGGGAGCTGTTTTTT.

The chain joins TRBV11-2 to TRBJ2-2, with TRBD1 as a possible D gene (7 bases). Deletions cut 3 bases from V and 0 bases from J, with 17 bases between. Germline-derived CDR1 and CDR2 are SGHAT and FQNNGV. The CDR3 consists of 18 residues. The CDR3 sequence: CASSFPTGGQPNTGELFF. Here the CDR3 DNA reads TGTGCCAGCAGCTTCCCCACCGGGGGACAGCCGAACACCGGGGAGCTGTTTTTT. The full variable domain, with the rest looked up from reference TRBV11-2 and TRBJ2-2, is EAGVAQSPRYKIIEKRQSVAFWCNPISGHATLYWYQQILGQGPKLLIQFQNNGVVDDSQLPKDRFSAERLKGVDSTLKIQPAKLEDSAVYLCASSFPTGGQPNTGELFFGEGSRLTVL.

The sample holds a few counts of this clonotype. The V gene is TRBV5-1, the J gene TRBJ2-7; D is undetermined. CDR1 is SGHRS, CDR2 YFSETQ, per germline. The germline V and J ends were trimmed by 3 bases and 5 bases, with 15 bases remaining between them. CDR3 length: 14 amino acids. The CDR3 here is CASSSLGDTDEQYF. In nucleotides, the CDR3 is TGCGCCAGCAGCTCACTTGGGGATACCGACGAGCAGTACTTC.

This clonotype was counted between two and nine times. The gene calls are TRBV4-2 and TRBJ2-1, with 9 bases that match TRBD2. Germline lookup yields CDR1 LGHNA and CDR2 YNFKEQ. V trimming: 3 bases; J trimming: 6 bases; junction bases outside the gene matches: 3. There are 14 residues in the CDR3. CDR3 sequence: CASSQGLAGNEQFF. The CDR3 bases are TGTGCCAGCAGCCAGGGACTAGCAGGCAATGAGCAGTTCTTC.